A selection of T cell receptor beta chains follows, all from one sample in a study of Ad26.COV2.S vaccination and SARS-CoV-2 variants. Some clones are missing from TCRdb's copy, which holds only in-frame ones; the method was immunoSEQ multiplex PCR. The data hold 300,000 to 500,000 clones, with 75% to 90% observed a single time. The input for sequencing was peripheral blood, taken in a trial of Ad26.COV2.S vaccine versus placebo. These receptor sequences come from a person between 18 and 59 years old who received the Ad26.COV2.S COVID-19 vaccine or a placebo. The conserved cysteine and the conserved F or W are not part of the CDR3 here.

v_call	j_call	cdr3_aa
TRBV14	TRBJ1-1	ASSQGMNTEAF
TRBV19	TRBJ1-1	ASEVRGDQDAEAF
TRBV19	TRBJ1-1	ASSIEGRQTLTNTEAF
TRBV18	TRBJ1-4	ASSFLTGTGDEKLF
TRBV5-1	TRBJ2-7	ASSLFRDSGNEQY
TRBV6-4	TRBJ2-5	ANQHDKGGFGKETQY
TRBV5-1	TRBJ1-1	ASSLQQGKTEAF
TRBV2	TRBJ1-1	ASSARQAVNTEAF
TRBV3-1/TRBV3-2	TRBJ2-5	ASSPSGGAQETQY
TRBV5-5	TRBJ2-1	ASSPTGFEQF
TRBV5-1	TRBJ2-3	ASSAAGFWSDTQY
TRBV5-1	TRBJ2-5	ASSRGLAGGMGETQY
TRBV18	TRBJ2-2	ASSPLILAGALTGELF
TRBV6-5	TRBJ1-6	ASSYGAGSPLH
TRBV7-6	TRBJ1-2	ASSYQGSTGYT
TRBV24-1	TRBJ2-6	ATISRGDGANVLT
TRBV10-3	TRBJ1-1	AISDRPPLAF